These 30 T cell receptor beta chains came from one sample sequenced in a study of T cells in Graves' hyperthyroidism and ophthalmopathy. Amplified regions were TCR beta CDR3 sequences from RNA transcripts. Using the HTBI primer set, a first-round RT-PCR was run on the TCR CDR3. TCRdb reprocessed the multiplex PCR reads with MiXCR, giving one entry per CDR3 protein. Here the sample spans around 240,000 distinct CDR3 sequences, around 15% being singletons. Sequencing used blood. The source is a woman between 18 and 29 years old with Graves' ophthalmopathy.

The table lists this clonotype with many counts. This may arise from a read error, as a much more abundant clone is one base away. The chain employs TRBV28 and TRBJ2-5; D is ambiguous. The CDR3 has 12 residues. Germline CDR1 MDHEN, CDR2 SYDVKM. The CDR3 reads CAGRVGGETQYF. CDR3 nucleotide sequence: TGTGCCGGCAGAGTGGGTGGGGAGACCCAGTACTTC.

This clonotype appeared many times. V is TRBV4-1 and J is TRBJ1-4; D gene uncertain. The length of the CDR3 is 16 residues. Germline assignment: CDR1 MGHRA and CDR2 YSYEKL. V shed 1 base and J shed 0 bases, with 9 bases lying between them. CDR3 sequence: CASSQVSVTTNEKLFF. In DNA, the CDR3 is TGCGCCAGCAGCCAAGTTTCGGTAACAACTAATGAAAAACTGTTTTTT.

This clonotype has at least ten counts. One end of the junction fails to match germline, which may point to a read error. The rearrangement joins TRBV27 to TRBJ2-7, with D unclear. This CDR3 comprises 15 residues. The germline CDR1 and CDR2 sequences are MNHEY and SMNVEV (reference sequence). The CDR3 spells CASSLSIDGSHEQYF. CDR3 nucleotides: TGTGCCAGCAGTTTATCGATAGACGGCTCCCACGAGCAGTACTTC.

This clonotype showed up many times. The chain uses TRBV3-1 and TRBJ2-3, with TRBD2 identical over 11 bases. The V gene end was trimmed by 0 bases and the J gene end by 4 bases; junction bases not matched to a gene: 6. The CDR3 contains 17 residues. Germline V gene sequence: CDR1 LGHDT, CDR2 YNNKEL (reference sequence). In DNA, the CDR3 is TGTGCCAGCAGCCAAGAGATAGCGGGGGGGACCTCAGATACGCAGTATTTT. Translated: CASSQEIAGGTSDTQYF.

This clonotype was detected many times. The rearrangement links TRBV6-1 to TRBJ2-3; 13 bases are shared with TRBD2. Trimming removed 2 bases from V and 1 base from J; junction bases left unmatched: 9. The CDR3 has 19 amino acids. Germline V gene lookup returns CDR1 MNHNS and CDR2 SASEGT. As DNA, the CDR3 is TGTGCCAGCAGTGAATGGGGACTAGCGGGGTTCCAAGGCACAGATACGCAGTATTTT. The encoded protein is CASSEWGLAGFQGTDTQYF.

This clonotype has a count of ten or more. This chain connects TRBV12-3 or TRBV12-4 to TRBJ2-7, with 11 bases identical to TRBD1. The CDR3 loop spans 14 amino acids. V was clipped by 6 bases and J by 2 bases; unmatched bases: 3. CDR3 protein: CASRLGQGAYEQYF. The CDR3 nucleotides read TGTGCCAGCAGACTGGGACAGGGGGCCTACGAGCAGTACTTC.

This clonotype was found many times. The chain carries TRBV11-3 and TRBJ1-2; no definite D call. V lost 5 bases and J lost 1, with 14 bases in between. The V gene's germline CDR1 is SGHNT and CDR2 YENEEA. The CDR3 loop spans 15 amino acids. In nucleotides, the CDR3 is TGTGCCAGCAGCCACGGCGGAACTGTTAACTATGGCTACACCTTC. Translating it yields CASSHGGTVNYGYTF.

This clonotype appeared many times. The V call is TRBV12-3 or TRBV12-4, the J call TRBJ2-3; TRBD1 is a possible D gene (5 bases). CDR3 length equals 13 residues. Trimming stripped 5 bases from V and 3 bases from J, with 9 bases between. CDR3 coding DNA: TGTGCCAGCAGTGGCAGGGTTACAGATACGCAGTATTTT. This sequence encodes CASSGRVTDTQYF.

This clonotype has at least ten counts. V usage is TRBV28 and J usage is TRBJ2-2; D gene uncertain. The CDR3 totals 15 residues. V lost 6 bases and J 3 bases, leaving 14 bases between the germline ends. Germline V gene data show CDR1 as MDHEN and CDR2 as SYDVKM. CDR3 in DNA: TGTGCCAGCAGGATAGACACATGGGACACCGGGGAGCTGTTTTTT. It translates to CASRIDTWDTGELFF.

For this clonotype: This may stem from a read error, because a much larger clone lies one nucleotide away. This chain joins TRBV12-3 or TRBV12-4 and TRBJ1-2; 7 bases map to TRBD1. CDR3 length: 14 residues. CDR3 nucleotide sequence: TGTGCCAGCAGTCCGGACAGGAGCAACTATGGCTACGCCTTC. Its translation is CASSPDRSNYGYAF.

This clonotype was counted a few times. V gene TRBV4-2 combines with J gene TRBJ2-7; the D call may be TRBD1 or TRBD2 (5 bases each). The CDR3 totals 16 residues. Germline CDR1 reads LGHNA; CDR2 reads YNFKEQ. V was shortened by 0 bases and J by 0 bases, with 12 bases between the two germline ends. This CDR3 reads CASSQEWDLHSYEQYF. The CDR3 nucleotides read TGTGCCAGCAGCCAAGAGTGGGACCTGCACTCCTACGAGCAGTACTTC.

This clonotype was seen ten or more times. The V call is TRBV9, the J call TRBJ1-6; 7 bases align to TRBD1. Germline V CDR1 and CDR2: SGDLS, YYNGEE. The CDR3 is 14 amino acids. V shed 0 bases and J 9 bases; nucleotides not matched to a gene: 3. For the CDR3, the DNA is TGTGCCAGCAGCGTAGCGGCAGGGGGTTCACCCCTCCACTTT. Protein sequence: CASSVAAGGSPLHF.

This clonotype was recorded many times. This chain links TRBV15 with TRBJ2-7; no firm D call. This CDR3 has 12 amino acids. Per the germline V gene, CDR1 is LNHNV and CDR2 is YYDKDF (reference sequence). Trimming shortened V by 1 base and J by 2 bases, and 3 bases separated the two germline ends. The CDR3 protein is CATSRGAYEQYF. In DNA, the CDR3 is TGTGCCACCAGCAGAGGAGCCTACGAGCAGTACTTC.

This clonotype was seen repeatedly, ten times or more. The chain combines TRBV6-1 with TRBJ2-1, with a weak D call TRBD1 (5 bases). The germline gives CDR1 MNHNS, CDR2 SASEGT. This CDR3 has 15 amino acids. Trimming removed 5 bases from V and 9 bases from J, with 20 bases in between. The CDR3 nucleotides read TGTGCCAGCAGTCCCTCTCGGTCAGGGTGGGGTGAGCAGTTCTTC. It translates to CASSPSRSGWGEQFF.

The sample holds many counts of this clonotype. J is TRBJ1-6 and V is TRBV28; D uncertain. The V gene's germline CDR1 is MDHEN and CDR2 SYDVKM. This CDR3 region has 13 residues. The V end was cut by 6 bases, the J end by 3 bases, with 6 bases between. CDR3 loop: CASSVGYNSPLHF. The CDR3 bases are TGTGCCAGCAGCGTAGGCTATAATTCACCCCTCCACTTT.

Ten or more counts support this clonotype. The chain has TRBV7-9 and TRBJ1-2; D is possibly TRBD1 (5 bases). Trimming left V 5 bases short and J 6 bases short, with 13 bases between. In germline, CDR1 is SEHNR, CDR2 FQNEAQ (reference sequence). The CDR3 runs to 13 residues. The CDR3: CASSLPQTDGYTF. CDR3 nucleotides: TGTGCCAGCAGCCTACCGCAGACAGATGGCTACACCTTC.

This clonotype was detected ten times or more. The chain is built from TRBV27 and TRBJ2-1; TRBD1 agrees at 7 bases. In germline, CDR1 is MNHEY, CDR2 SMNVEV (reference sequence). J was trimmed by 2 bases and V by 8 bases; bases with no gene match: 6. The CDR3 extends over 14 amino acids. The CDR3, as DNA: TGTGCCAGCGGATACAGGGGACCCTACAATGAGCAGTTCTTC. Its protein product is CASGYRGPYNEQFF.

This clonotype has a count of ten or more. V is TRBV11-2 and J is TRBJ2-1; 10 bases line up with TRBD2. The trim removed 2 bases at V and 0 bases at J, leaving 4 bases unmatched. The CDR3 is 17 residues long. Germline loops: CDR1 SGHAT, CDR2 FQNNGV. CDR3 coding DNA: TGTGCCAGCAGCTTACTGGCTAGCGGGAGCTCCTACAATGAGCAGTTCTTC. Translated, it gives CASSLLASGSSYNEQFF.

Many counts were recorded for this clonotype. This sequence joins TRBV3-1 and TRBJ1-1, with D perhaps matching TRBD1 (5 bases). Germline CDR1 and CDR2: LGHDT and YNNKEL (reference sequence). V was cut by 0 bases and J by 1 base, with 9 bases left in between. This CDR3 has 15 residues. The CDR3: CASSQELGGNTEAFF. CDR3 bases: TGTGCCAGCAGCCAAGAACTCGGGGGGAACACTGAAGCTTTCTTT.

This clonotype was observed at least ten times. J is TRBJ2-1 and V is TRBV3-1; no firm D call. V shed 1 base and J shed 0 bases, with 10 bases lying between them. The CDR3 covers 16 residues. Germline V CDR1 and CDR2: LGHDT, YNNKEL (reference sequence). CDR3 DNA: TGTGCCAGCAGCCAAGGGGTTACGGACTCCTACAATGAGCAGTTCTTC. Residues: CASSQGVTDSYNEQFF.

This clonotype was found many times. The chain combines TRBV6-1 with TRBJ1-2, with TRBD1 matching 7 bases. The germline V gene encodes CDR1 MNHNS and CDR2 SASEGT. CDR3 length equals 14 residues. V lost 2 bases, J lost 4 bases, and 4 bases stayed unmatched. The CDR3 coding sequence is TGTGCCAGCAGTGAATTCCGGACAGGCTATGGCTACACCTTC. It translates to CASSEFRTGYGYTF.

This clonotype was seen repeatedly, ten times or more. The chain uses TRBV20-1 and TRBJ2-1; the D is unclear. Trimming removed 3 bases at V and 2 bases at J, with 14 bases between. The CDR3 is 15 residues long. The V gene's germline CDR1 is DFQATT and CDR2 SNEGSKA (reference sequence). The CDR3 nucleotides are TGCAGTGCTAGGGACCCAGCACGTACCTACAATGAGCAGTTCTTC. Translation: CSARDPARTYNEQFF.

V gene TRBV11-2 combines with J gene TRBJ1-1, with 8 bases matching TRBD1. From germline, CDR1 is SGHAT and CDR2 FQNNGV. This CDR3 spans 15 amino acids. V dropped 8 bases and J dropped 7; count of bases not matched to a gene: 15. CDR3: CASDRGGGAYGEAFF. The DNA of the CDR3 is TGTGCCAGCGACAGGGGCGGGGGGGCATACGGTGAAGCTTTCTTT.

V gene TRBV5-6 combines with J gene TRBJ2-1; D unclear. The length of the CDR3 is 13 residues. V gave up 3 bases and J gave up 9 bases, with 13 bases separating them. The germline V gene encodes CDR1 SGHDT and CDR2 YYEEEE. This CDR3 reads CASSSISVGEQFF. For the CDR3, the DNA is TGTGCCAGCAGCTCCATATCCGTTGGTGAGCAGTTCTTC.

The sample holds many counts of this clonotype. The CDR3 sequence is CASSKQGAGLFF. CDR3 nucleotides: TGTGCCAGCAGTAAACAGGGGGCAGGACTGTTTTTT. This chain links TRBV28 with TRBJ1-4, with 9 bases identical to TRBD1. There are 12 residues in the CDR3. CDR1 and CDR2 from the germline V gene are MDHEN and SYDVKM. V was pared by 5 bases and J by 13 bases, with 5 bases of the junction left unmatched.

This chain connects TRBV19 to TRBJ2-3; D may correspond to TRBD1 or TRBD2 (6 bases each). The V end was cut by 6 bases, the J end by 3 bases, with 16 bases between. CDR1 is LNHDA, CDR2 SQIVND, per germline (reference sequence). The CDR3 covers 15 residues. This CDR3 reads CASRRGALMTDTQYF. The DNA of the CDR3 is TGTGCCAGTAGGAGGGGGGCCTTAATGACAGATACGCAGTATTTT.

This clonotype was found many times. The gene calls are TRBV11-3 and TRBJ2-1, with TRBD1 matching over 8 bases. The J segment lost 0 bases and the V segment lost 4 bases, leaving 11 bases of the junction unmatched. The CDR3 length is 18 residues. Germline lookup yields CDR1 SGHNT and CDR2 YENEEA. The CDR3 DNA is TGTGCCAGCAGCTCCGGGACAGGCTCTCTGGGCTCCTACAATGAGCAGTTCTTC. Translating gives CASSSGTGSLGSYNEQFF.

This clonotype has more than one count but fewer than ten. The CDR3 bases are TGTGCCAGTAGTACCAGGACTAGCGGGGGTTATGAGCAGTTCTTC. Residues: CASSTRTSGGYEQFF. The rearrangement joins TRBV11-2 to TRBJ2-1, with 13 nucleotides matching TRBD2. Germline V gene lookup returns CDR1 SGHAT and CDR2 FQNNGV. With 9 bases clipped from V and 8 bases from J, the junction kept 10 bases outside the gene matches. The CDR3 extends over 15 amino acids. Combining the CDR3 with reference TRBV11-2 and TRBJ2-1 gives the whole variable domain EAGVAQSPRYKIIEKRQSVAFWCNPISGHATLYWYQQILGQGPKLLIQFQNNGVVDDSQLPKDRFSAERLKGVDSTLKIQPAKLEDSAVYLCASSTRTSGGYEQFFGPGTRLTVL.

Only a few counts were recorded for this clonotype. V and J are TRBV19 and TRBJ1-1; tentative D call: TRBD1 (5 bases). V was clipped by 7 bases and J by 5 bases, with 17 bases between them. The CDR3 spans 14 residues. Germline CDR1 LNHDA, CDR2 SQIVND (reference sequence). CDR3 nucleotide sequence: TGTGCCAGTACCCCAAGGAGGGGTTGGACTGAAGCTTTCTTT. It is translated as CASTPRRGWTEAFF.

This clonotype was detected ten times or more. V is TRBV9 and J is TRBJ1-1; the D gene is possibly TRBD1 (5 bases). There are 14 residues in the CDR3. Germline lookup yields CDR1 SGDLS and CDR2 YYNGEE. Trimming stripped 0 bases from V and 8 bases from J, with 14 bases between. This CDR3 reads CASSVGGRGSEAFF. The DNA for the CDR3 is TGTGCCAGCAGCGTAGGAGGCCGGGGCTCAGAAGCTTTCTTT.